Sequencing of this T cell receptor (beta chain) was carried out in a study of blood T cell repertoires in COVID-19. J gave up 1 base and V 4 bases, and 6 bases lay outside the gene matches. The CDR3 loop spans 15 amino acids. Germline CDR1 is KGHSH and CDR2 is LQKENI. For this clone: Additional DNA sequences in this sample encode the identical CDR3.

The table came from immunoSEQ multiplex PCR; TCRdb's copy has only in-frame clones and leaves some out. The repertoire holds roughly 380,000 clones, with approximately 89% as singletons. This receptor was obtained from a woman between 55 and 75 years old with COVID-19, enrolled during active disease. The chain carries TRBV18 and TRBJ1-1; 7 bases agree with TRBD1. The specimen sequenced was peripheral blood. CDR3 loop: CASSLGTVGNTEAFF. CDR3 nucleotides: TGTGCCAGCTCACTCGGGACAGTCGGGAACACTGAAGCTTTCTTT.